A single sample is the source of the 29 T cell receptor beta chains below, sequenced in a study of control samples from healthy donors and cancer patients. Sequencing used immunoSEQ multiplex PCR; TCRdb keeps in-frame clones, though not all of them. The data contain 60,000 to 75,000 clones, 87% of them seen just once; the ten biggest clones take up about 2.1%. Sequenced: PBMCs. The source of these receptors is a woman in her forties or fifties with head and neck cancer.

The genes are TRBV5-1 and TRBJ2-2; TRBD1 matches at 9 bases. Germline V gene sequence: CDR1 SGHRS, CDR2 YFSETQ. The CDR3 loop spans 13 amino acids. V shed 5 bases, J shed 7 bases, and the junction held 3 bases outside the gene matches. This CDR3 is CASRDRGIGELFF. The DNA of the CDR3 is TGCGCCAGCAGAGACAGGGGGATCGGGGAGCTGTTTTTT.

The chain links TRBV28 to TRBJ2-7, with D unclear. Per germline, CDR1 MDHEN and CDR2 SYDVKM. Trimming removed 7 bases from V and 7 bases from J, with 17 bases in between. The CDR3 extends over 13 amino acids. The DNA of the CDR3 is TGTGCCAGCACCCGGAGAGTGCTAGGAGAGCAGTACTTC. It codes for CASTRRVLGEQYF.

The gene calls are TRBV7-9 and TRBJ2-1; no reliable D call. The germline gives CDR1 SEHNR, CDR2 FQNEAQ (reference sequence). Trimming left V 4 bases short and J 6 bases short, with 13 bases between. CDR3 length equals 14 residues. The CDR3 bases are TGTGCCAGCAGCTCCCCATTGCGGATCAATGAGCAGTTCTTC. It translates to CASSSPLRINEQFF.

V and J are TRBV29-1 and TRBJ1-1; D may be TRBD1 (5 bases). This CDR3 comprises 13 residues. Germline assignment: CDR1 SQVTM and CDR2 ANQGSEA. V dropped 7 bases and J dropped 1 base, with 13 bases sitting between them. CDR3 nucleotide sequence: TGCAGCGCCCAAGGGACGGAGAACACTGAAGCTTTCTTT. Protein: CSAQGTENTEAFF.

The CDR3 sequence is CASSRGVGTTNEKLFF. Here the CDR3 DNA reads TGCGCCAGCAGCCGCGGCGTGGGAACAACTAATGAAAAACTGTTTTTT. V is TRBV5-1 and J is TRBJ1-4; D remains ambiguous. CDR1 SGHRS and CDR2 YFSETQ come from the germline V gene. This CDR3 has 16 residues. V lost 4 bases, J lost 0 bases, and 13 bases lay in between. Complete variable domain (other parts from reference TRBV5-1 and TRBJ1-4): KAGVTQTPRYLIKTRGQQVTLSCSPISGHRSVSWYQQTPGQGLQFLFEYFSETQRNKGNFPGRFSGRQFSNSRSEMNVSTLELGDSALYLCASSRGVGTTNEKLFFGSGTQLSVL.

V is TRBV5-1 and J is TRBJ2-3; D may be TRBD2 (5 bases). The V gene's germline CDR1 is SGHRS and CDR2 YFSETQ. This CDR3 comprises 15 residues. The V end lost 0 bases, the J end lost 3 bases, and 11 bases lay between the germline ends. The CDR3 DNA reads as TGCGCCAGCAGCTTGGGATCGGGGTTGACAGATACGCAGTATTTT. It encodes CASSLGSGLTDTQYF. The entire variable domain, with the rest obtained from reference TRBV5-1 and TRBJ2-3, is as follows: KAGVTQTPRYLIKTRGQQVTLSCSPISGHRSVSWYQQTPGQGLQFLFEYFSETQRNKGNFPGRFSGRQFSNSRSEMNVSTLELGDSALYLCASSLGSGLTDTQYFGPGTRLTVL.

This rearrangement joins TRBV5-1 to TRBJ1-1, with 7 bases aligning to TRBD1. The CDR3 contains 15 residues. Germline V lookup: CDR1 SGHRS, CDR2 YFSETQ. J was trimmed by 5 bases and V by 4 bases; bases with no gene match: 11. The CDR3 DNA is TGCGCCAGCAGCCCTGGAGCAGGGGGGAAGACTGAAGCTTTCTTT. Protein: CASSPGAGGKTEAFF.

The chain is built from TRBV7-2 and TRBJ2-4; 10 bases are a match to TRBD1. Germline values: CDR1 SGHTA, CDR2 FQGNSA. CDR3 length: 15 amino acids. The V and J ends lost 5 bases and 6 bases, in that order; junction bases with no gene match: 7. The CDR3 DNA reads TGTGCCAGCAGCCCCTGGACAGGGGGGGGAAACATTCAGTACTTC. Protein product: CASSPWTGGGNIQYF.

The CDR3 bases are TGTGCCAGCGGGGAATATAGCAATCAGCCCCAGCATTTT. Translated, it gives CASGEYSNQPQHF. This sequence joins TRBV6-5 and TRBJ1-5; D is undetermined. The germline V gene has CDR1 MNHEY and CDR2 SVGAGI. The V end was cut by 8 bases, the J end by 0 bases, with 8 bases between. The CDR3 runs 13 residues.

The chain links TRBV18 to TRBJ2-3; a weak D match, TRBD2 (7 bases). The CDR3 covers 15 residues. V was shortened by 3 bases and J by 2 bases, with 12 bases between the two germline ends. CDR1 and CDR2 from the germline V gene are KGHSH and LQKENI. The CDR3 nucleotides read TGTGCCAGCTCACCGGGGGGGCCGATCACAGATACGCAGTATTTT. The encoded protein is CASSPGGPITDTQYF.

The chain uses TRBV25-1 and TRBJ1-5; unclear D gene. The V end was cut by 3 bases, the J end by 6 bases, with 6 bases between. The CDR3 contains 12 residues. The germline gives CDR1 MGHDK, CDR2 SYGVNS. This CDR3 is CASSDGGQPQHF. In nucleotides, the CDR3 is TGTGCCAGCAGTGACGGTGGTCAGCCCCAGCATTTT.

CDR3 coding DNA: TGTGCCAGCAGCTTAGCCGGAGGCTATAATTCACCCCTCCACTTT. It codes for CASSLAGGYNSPLHF. The chain has TRBV11-2 and TRBJ1-6, with D hard to call. Deletions cut 1 base from V and 3 bases from J, with 7 bases between. Germline V gene sequence: CDR1 SGHAT, CDR2 FQNNGV. The length of the CDR3 is 15 residues.

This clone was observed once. This CDR3 is CASSRDRGGKLFF. The CDR3 DNA reads as TGTGCCAGCAGCCGGGACAGGGGGGGAAAACTGTTTTTT. The genes are TRBV2 and TRBJ1-4, with 11 bases lining up with TRBD1. The CDR3 consists of 13 residues. J lost 10 bases, V lost 6 bases, and 4 bases had no gene match. Germline-derived CDR1 and CDR2 are SNHLY and FYNNEI.

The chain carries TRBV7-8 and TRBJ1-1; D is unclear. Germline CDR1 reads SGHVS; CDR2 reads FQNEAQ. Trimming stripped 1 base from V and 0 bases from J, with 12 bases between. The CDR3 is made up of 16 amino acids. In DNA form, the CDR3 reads TGTGCCAGCAGCTTAGTTCCCCCTGGGATGAACACTGAAGCTTTCTTT. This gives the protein CASSLVPPGMNTEAFF.

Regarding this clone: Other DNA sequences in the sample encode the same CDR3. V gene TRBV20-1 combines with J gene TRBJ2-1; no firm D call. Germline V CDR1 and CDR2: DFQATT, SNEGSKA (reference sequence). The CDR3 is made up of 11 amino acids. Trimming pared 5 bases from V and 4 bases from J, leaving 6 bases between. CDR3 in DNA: TGCAGTGCTCTATCGTACAATGAGCAGTTCTTC. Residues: CSALSYNEQFF.

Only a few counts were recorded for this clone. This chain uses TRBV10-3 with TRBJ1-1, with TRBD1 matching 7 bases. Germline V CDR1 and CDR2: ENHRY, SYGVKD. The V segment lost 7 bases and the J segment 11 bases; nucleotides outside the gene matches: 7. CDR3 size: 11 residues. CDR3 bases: TGTGCCATCAAAGACAGGGTCGGGGCTTTCTTT. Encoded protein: CAIKDRVGAFF.

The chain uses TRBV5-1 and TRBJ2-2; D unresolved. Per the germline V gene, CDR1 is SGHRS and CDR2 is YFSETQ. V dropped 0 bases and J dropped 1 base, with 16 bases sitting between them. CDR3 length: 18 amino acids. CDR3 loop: CASSLAERPSLNTGELFF. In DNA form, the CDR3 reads TGCGCCAGCAGCTTGGCCGAACGGCCGTCCCTGAACACCGGGGAGCTGTTTTTT.

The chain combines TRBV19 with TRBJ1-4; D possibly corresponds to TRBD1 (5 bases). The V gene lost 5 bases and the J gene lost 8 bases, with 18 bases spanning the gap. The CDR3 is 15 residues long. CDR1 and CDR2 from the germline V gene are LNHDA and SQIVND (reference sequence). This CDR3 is CASSAGGGFGEKLFF. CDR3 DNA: TGTGCCAGTAGTGCCGGCGGGGGTTTCGGGGAAAAACTGTTTTTT.

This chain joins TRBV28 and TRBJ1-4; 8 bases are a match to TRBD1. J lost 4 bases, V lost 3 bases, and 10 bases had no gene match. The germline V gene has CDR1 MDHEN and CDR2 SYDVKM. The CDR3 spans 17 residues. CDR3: CASSFEVGTGRNEKLFF. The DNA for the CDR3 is TGTGCCAGCAGTTTCGAAGTGGGGACAGGACGTAATGAAAAACTGTTTTTT. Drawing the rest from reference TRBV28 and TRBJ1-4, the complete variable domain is DVKVTQSSRYLVKRTGEKVFLECVQDMDHENMFWYRQDPGLGLRLIYFSYDVKMKEKGDIPEGYSVSREKKERFSLILESASTNQTSMYLCASSFEVGTGRNEKLFFGSGTQLSVL.

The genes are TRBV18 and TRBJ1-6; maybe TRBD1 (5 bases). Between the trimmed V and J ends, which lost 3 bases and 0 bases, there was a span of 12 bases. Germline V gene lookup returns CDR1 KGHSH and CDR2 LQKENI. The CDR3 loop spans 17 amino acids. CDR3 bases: TGTGCCAGCTCACCGGTAGGGGCAGGCTCCTATAATTCACCCCTCCACTTT. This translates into CASSPVGAGSYNSPLHF.

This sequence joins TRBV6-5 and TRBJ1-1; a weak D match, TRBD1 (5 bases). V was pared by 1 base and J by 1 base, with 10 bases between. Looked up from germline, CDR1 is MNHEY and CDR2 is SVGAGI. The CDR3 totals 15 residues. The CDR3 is CASSYFRGANTEAFF. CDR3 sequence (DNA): TGTGCCAGCAGTTACTTCCGAGGGGCGAACACTGAAGCTTTCTTT.

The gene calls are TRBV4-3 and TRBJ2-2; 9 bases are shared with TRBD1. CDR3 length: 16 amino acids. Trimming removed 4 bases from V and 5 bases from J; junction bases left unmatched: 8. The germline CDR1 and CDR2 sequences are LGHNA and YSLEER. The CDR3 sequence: CASSLNRDRDTGELFF. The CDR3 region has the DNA TGCGCCAGCAGCCTAAACCGGGACAGGGATACCGGGGAGCTGTTTTTT.

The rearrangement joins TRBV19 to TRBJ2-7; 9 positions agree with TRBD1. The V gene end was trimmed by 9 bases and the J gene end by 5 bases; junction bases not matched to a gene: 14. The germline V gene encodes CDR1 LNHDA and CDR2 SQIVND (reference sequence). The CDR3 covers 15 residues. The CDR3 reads CASADPGQGTHEQYF. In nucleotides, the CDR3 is TGTGCCAGCGCTGACCCGGGACAGGGAACCCACGAGCAGTACTTC.

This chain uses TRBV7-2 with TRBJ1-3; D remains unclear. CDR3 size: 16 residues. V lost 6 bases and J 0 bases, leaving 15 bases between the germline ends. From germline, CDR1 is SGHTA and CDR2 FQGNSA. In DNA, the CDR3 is TGTGCCAGCAGTCTTGACACCAGGCGCTCTGGAAACACCATATATTTT. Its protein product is CASSLDTRRSGNTIYF.

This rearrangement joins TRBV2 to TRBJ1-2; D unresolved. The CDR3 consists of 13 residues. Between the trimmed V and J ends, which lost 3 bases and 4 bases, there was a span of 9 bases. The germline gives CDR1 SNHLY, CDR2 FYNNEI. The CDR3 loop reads CASSDGRSYGYTF. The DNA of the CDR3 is TGTGCCAGCAGTGACGGCAGAAGCTATGGCTACACCTTC.

The CDR3 loop reads CASKGDRHVQPQHF. DNA of the CDR3: TGTGCCAGCAAGGGGGATCGCCATGTACAGCCCCAGCATTTT. The chain recombines TRBV28 with TRBJ1-5, with TRBD1 as a possible D gene (6 bases). Germline loops: CDR1 MDHEN, CDR2 SYDVKM. This CDR3 is built from 14 residues. V lost 7 bases, J lost 7 bases, and 17 bases lay in between.

CDR3 sequence reads: CASSLAASGGVVQYF. CDR3 coding DNA: TGTGCCAGCAGCTTGGCGGCTAGCGGGGGGGTGGTTCAGTACTTC. The chain is built from TRBV5-4 and TRBJ2-4; 12 bases match TRBD2. This CDR3 contains 15 residues. V lost 0 bases to trimming and J lost 11 bases; unmatched junction nucleotides: 6. CDR1 is SGHNT, CDR2 YYREEE, per germline (reference sequence).

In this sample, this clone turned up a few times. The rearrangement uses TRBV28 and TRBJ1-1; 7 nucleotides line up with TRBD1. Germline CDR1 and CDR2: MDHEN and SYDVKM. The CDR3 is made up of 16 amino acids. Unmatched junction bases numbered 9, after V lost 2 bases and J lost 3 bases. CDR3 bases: TGTGCCAGCAGTTTAGATAGCAGGGGGAGGGACACTGAAGCTTTCTTT. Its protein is CASSLDSRGRDTEAFF.

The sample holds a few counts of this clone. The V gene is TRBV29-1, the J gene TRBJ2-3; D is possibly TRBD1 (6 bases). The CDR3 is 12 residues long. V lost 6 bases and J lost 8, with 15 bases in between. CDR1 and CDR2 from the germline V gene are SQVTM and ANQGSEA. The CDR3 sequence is CSVAPEQGTQYF. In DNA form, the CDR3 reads TGCAGCGTCGCCCCGGAACAGGGTACGCAGTATTTT.